This T cell receptor (beta chain) came from a study of cytomegalovirus exposure and HLA in healthy donors. Germline loops: CDR1 MNHEY, CDR2 SMNVEV (reference sequence). V gave up 6 bases and J gave up 4 bases; unmatched junction bases: 6. CDR3 size: 15 residues. Those who donated were healthy bone marrow donors. Vbeta (60) and Jbeta (13) primers were used in the PCR. Using immunoSEQ multiplex PCR, the repertoire was profiled, and TCRdb retains in-frame clones only, with some absent. The top ten hold 2.1% of the sample, which has 110,000 to 150,000 clones, 70% seen once. The specimen sequenced was PBMCs. The chain links TRBV27 to TRBJ2-5; 12 positions match TRBD2. The clonotype was recovered from a woman in her fifties or sixties in good health and CMV-seropositive. CDR3 sequence (DNA): TGTGCCAGCAGACGTCGACTAGCGGGAGTAGAGACCCAGTACTTC. Translation: CASRRRLAGVETQYF.